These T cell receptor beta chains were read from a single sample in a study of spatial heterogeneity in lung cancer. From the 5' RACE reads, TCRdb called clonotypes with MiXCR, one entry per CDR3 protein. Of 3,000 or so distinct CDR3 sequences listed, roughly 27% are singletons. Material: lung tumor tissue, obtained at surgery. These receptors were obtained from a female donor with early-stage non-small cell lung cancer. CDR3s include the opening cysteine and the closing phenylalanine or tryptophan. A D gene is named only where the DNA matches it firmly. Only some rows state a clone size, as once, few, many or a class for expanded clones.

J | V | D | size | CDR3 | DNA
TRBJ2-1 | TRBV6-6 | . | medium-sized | CASTIGNEQFF | TGTGCCAGCACGATTGGAAATGAGCAGTTCTTC
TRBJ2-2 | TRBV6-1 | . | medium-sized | CASSEFEQNTGELFF | TGTGCCAGCAGTGAGTTTGAACAGAACACCGGGGAGCTGTTTTTT
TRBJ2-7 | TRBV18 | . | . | CASSPLQGRGEQYF | TGTGCCAGCTCACCGCTACAGGGTCGGGGCGAGCAGTACTTC
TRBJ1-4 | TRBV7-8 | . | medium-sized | CASSISPGQLFF | TGTGCCAGCAGCATTTCCCCGGGACAACTGTTTTTT
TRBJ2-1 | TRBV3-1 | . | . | CASSPILDQEQFF | TGTGCCAGCAGCCCCATCCTTGACCAAGAGCAGTTCTTC
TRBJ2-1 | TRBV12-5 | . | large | CASGTGMGVNNEQFF | TGTGCTAGTGGTACAGGGATGGGGGTAAATAATGAGCAGTTCTTC
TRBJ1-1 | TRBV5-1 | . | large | CASSLVAENTEAFF | TGCGCCAGCAGCTTGGTGGCGGAGAACACTGAAGCTTTCTTT
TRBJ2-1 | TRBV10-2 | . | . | CASSDYIGNEQFF | TGCGCCAGCAGTGACTACATCGGCAATGAGCAGTTCTTC
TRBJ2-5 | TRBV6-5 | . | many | CASSSLRAGLGRQTQYF | TGTGCCAGCAGTTCCCTCCGCGCGGGGCTAGGGCGGCAGACCCAGTACTTC
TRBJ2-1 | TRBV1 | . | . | CTSSQGTSGREYEQFF | TGCACCAGCAGCCAAGGAACTAGCGGGAGGGAGTATGAGCAGTTCTTC
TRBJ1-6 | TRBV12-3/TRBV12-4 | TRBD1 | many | CASSPSSGGYSPLHF | TGTGCCAGCAGTCCCTCGTCAGGGGGCTATTCACCCCTCCACTTT
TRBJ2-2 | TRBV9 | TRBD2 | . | CASSASGSATGELFF | TGTGCCAGCAGCGCTAGCGGGAGTGCCACCGGGGAGCTGTTTTTT
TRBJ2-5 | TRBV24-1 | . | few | CATSARASLRQETQYF | TGTGCCACCAGTGCTCGGGCCTCCTTGAGACAAGAGACCCAGTACTTC
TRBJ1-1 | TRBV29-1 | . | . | CSAWVDTEAFF | TGCAGCGCCTGGGTCGACACTGAAGCTTTCTTT
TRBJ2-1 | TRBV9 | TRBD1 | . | CASSVHGTGINEQFF | TGTGCCAGCAGCGTGCACGGGACAGGGATAAATGAGCAGTTCTTC
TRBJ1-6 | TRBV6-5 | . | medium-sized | CASSYQTLNSPLHF | TGTGCCAGCAGTTACCAAACTTTGAATTCACCCCTCCACTTT
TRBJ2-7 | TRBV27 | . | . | CASSPETGRDEQYF | TGTGCCAGCAGTCCAGAGACAGGACGGGACGAGCAGTACTTC
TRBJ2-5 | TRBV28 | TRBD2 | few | CASSLVGGAQETQYF | TGTGCCAGCAGCCTCGTCGGGGGGGCTCAAGAGACCCAGTACTTC
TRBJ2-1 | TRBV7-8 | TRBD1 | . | CASSPGTGGYNEQFF | TGTGCCAGCAGCCCAGGGACAGGGGGATACAATGAGCAGTTCTTC
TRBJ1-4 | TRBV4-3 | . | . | CASSRLLRGSATNEKLFF | TGCGCCAGCAGCCGCCTACTTCGTGGGAGTGCAACTAATGAAAAACTGTTTTTT
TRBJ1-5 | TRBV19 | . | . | CASTRSSYSNQPQHF | TGTGCCAGTACCAGGTCGTCCTATAGCAATCAGCCCCAGCATTTT
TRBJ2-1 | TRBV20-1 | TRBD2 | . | CSASLAGTYNEQFF | TGCAGTGCTTCTCTAGCGGGAACCTACAATGAGCAGTTCTTC
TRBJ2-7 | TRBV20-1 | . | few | CSAREWYEQYF | TGCAGTGCTAGAGAATGGTACGAGCAGTACTTC
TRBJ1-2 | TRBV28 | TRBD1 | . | CASSPHDRGYGYTF | TGTGCCAGCAGTCCTCACGACAGGGGCTATGGCTACACCTTC
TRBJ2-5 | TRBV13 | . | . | CASSPGAWETQYF | TGTGCCAGCAGCCCCGGGGCGTGGGAGACCCAGTACTTC
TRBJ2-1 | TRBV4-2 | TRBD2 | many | CASSQWLADYNEQFF | TGTGCCAGCAGCCAATGGCTAGCGGATTACAATGAGCAGTTCTTC
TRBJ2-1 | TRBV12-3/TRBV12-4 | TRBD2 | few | CASSYRPSGGFDEQFF | TGTGCCAGCAGTTATCGACCTAGCGGGGGGTTCGATGAGCAGTTCTTC
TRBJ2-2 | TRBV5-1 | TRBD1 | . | CASSLKGASTGELFF | TGCGCCAGCAGCTTGAAGGGGGCTAGCACCGGGGAGCTGTTTTTT
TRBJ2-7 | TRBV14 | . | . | CASSWPGPFMEQYF | TGTGCCAGCAGCTGGCCGGGACCGTTCATGGAGCAGTACTTC
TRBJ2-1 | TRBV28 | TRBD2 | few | CASSLFVASGALYNEQFF | TGTGCCAGCAGTTTATTCGTAGCTAGCGGGGCTCTCTACAATGAGCAGTTCTTC
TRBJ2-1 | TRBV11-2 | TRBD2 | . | CASSLVWGGSYNEQFF | TGTGCCAGCAGCTTAGTGTGGGGGGGCTCCTACAATGAGCAGTTCTTC
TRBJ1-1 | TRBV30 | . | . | CAWSKKGTEAFF | TGTGCCTGGAGTAAGAAGGGCACTGAAGCTTTCTTT
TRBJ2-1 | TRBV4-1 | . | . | CASSQGVGASYNEQFF | TGCGCCAGCAGCCAAGGGGTAGGGGCGTCCTACAATGAGCAGTTCTTC
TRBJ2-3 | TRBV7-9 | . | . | CASSPRRVSTDTQYF | TGTGCCAGCAGCCCCAGGAGGGTTAGCACAGATACGCAGTATTTT